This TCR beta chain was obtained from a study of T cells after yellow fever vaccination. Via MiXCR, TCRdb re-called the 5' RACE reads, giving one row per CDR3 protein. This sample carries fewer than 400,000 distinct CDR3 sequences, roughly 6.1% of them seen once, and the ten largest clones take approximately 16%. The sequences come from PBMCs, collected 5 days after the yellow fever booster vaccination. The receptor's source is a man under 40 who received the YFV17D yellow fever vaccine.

The CDR3 here is CASSLSFGTGELFF. The CDR3 DNA reads TGTGCCAGCAGCCTCTCTTTTGGCACCGGGGAGCTGTTTTTT. J is TRBJ2-2 and V is TRBV7-9, with D uncertain. This CDR3 spans 14 amino acids. V shed 5 bases and J shed 4 bases, with 11 bases lying between them. Per germline, CDR1 SEHNR and CDR2 FQNEAQ (reference sequence).